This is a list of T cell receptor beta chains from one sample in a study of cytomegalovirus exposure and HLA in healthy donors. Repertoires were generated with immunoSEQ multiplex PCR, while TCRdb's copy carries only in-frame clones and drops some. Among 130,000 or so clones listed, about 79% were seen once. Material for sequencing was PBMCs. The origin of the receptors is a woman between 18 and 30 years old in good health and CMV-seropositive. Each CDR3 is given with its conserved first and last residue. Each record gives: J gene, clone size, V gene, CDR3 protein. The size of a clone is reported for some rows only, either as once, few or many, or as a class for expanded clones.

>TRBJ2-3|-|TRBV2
CASSETSGGDTDTQYF
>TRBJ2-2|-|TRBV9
CASSPRTSGEDGGELFF
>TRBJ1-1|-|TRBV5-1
CASSLGQSLTEAFF
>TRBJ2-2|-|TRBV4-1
CASSLVSAGGPGELFF
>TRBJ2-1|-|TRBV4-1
CASSQVSGNEQFF
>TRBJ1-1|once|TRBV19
CASSHPRDTEAFF
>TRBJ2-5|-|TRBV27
CASSLNGFGETQYF
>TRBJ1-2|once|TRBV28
CASSLLGPANYGYTF
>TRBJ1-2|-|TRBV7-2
CASSSSGELSGYTF
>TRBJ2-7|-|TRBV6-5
CASSSSGGETYEQYF
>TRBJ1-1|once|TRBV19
CASSAIPGQGMNTEAFF
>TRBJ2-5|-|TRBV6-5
CASKKGSGGWETQYF
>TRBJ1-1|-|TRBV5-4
CASSPGGTGEAFF
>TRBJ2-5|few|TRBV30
CAWSKGGGIETQYF
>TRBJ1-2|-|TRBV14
CASSQSWAGYTF
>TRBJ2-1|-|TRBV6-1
CASSQERGMNEQFF
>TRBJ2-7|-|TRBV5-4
CAGHEGDSYEQYF
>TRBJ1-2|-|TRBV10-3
CAITSDIYGYTF
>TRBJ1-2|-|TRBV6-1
CASSIFRGDSYGYTF
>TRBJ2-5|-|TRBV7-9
CASSPPTGEETQYF
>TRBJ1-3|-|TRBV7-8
CASSPNPRSDTIYF
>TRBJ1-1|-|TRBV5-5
CASSLGVNTEAFF
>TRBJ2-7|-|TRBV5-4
CASSLAGGRYEQYF
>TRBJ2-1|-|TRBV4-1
CASQRLGRNEQFF
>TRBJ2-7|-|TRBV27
CASSLSGTEGSYEQYF
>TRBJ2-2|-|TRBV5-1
CASSRDGTGELFF
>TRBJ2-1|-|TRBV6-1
CASMGLAGVNEQFF
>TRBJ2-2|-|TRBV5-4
CASRQPNTGELFF
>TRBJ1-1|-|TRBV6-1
CASSWGDTEAFF
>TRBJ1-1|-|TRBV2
CASRRQGENTEAFF
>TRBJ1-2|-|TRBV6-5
CASSQGDYGYTF
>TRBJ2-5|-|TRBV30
CAWSNRVGETQYF
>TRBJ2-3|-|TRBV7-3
CASSLGFRGKDTQYF
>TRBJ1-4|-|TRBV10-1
CASSDDRFGEKLFF
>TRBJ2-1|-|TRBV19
CASSTRGGYNEQFF
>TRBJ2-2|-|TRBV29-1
CSVYRDPNTGELFF
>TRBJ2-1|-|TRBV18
CASSPDTNEQFF
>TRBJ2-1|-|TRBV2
CASSEASGGGFDEQFF
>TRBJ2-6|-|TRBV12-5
CASGLRTGVGANVLTF
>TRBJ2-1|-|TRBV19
CASSIRIPNEQFF
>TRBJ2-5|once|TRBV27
CASSSLVPKTQYF
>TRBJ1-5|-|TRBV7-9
CASSLESQSNQPQHF
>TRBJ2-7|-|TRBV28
CASRPTGSYEQYF
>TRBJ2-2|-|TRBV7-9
CSSSLIGGGHTGELFF
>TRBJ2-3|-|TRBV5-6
CASSSTTGGTDTQYF
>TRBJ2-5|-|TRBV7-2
CASSQGGGQETQYF
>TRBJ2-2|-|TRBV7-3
CASGGPPAGELFF